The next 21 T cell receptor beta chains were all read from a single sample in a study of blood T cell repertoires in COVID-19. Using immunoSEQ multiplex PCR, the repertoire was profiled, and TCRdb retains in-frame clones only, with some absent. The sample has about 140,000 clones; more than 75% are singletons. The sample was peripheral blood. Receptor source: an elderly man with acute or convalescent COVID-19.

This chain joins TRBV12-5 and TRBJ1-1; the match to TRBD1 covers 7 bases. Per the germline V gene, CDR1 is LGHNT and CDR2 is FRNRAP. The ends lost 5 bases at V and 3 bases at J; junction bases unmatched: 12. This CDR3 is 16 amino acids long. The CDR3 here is CASGPLGQPWDTEAFF. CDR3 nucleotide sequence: TGTGCTAGTGGTCCCCTGGGACAGCCCTGGGACACTGAAGCTTTCTTT. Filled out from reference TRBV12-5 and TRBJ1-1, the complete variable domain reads DARVTQTPRHKVTEMGQEVTMRCQPILGHNTVFWYRQTMMQGLELLAYFRNRAPLDDSGMPKDRFSAEMPDATLATLKIQPSEPRDSAVYFCASGPLGQPWDTEAFFGQGTRLTVV.

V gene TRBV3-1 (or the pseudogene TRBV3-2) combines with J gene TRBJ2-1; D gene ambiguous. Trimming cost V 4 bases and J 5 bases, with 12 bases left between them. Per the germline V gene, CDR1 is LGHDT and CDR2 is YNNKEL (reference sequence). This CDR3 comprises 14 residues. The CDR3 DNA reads TGTGCCAGCAGCCCCCACCCCCAGAACAATGAGCAGTTCTTC. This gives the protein CASSPHPQNNEQFF.

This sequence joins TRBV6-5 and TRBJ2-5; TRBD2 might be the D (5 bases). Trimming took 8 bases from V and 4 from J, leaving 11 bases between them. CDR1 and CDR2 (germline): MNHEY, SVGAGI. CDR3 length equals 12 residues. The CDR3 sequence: CASFYGRETQYF. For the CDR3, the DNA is TGTGCCAGCTTCTATGGGAGAGAGACCCAGTACTTC.

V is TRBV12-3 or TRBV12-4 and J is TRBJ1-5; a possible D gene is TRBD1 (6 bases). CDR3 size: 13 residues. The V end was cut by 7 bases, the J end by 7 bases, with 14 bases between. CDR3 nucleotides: TGTGCCAGCACGCAATCGGGGGGCCAGCCCCAGCATTTT. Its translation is CASTQSGGQPQHF.

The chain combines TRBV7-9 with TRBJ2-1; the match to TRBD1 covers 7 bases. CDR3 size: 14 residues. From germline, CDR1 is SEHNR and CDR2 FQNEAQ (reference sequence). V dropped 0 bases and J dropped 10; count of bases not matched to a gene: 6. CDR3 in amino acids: CASSLAGQAREQFF. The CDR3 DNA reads TGTGCCAGCAGCTTAGCAGGACAGGCCAGAGAGCAGTTCTTC.

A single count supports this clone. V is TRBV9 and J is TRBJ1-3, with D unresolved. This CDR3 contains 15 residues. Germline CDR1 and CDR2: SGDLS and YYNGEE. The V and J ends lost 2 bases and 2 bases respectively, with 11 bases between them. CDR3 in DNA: TGTGCCAGCAGCGTTCCCGACATAGCTGGAAACACCATATATTTT. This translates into CASSVPDIAGNTIYF.

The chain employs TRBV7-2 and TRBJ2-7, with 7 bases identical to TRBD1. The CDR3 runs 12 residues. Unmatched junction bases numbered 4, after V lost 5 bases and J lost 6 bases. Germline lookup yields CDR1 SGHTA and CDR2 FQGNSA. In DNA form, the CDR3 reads TGTGCCAGCAGCCCCGACAGGGCCGAGCAGTACTTC. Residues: CASSPDRAEQYF.

The CDR3 bases are TGTGCCAGTAGTTCACTCGCGGGGTTTGGCTACACCTTC. This gives the protein CASSSLAGFGYTF. The gene calls are TRBV19 and TRBJ1-2; D ambiguous. Germline-derived CDR1 and CDR2 are LNHDA and SQIVND (reference sequence). Trimming stripped 5 bases from V and 7 bases from J, with 14 bases between. The CDR3 runs to 13 residues.

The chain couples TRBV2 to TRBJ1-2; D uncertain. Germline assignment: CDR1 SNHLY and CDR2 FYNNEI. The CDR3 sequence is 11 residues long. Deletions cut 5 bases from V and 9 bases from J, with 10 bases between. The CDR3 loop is CASSQAMRYTF. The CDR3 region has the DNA TGTGCCAGCAGTCAGGCTATGCGCTACACCTTC.

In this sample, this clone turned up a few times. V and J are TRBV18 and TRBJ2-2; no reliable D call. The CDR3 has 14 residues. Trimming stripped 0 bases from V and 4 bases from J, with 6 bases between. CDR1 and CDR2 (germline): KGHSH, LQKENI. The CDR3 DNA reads TGTGCCAGCTCACCACCGAGTTTCACCGGGGAGCTGTTTTTT. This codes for CASSPPSFTGELFF.

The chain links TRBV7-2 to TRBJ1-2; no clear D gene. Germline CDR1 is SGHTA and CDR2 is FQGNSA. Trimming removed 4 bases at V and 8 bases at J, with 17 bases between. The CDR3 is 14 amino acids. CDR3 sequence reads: CASSSSAGGLGYTF. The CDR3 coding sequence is TGTGCCAGCAGCTCCAGCGCTGGAGGACTCGGCTACACCTTC.

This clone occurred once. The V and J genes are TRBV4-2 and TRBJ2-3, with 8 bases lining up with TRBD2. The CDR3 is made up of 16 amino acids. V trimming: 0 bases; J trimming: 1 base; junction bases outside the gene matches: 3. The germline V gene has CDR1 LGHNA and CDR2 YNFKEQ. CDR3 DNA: TGTGCCAGCAGCCAAGACGCGGGGGGTCGCACAGATACGCAGTATTTT. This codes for CASSQDAGGRTDTQYF.

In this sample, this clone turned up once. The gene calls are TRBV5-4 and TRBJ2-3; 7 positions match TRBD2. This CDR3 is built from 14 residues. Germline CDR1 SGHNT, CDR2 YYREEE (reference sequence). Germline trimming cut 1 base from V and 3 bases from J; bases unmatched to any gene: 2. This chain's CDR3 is CASSLWTSTDTQYF. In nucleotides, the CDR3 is TGTGCCAGCAGCTTGTGGACTAGTACAGATACGCAGTATTTT.

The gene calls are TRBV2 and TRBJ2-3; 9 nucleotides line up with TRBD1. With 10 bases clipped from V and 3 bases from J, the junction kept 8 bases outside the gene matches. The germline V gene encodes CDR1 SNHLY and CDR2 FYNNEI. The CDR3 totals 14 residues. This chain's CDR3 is CATNTGTGTDTQYF. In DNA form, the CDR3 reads TGTGCCACCAACACCGGGACAGGGACAGATACGCAGTATTTT.

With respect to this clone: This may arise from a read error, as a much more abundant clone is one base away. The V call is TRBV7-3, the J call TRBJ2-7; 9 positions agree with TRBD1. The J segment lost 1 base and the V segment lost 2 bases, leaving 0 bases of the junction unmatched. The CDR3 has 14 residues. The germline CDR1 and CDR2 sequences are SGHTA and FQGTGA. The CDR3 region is CASSLDRGSYEQYF. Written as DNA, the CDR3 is TGTGCCAGCAGCTTAGACAGGGGGTCCTACGAGCAGTACTTC.

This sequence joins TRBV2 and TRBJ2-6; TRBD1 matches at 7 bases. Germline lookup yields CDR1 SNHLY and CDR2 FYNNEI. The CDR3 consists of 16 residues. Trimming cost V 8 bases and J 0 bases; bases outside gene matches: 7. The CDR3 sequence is CASLGTENSGANVLTF. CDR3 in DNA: TGTGCCAGCCTCGGGACAGAGAACTCTGGGGCCAACGTCCTGACTTTC.

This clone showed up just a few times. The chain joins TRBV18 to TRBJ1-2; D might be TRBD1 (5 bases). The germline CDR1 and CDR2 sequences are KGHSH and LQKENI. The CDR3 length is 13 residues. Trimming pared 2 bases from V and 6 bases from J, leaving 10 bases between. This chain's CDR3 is CASSPGAGDGYTF. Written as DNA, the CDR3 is TGTGCCAGCTCACCAGGGGCAGGAGATGGCTACACCTTC.

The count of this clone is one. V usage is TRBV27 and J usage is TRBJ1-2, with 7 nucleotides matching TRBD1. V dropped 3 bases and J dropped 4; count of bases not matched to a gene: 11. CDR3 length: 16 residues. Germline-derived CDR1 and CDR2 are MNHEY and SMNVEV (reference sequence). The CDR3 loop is CASSFSSAGGSYGYTF. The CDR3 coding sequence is TGTGCCAGCAGTTTCTCGTCGGCAGGGGGTAGCTATGGCTACACCTTC.

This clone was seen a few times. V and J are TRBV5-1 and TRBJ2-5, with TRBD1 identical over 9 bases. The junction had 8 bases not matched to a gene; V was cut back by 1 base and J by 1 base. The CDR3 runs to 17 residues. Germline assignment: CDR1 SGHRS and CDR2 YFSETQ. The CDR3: CASSLSGTGSLQETQYF. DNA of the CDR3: TGCGCCAGCAGCTTGTCAGGGACAGGGTCCCTCCAAGAGACCCAGTACTTC.

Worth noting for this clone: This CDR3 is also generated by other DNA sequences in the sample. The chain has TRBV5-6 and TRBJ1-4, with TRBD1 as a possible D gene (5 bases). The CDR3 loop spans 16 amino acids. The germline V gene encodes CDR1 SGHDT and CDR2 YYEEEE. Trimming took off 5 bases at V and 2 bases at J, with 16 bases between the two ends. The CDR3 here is CASSRSAGHTNEKLFF. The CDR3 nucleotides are TGTGCCAGCAGTCGGTCGGCGGGGCATACTAATGAAAAACTGTTTTTT.

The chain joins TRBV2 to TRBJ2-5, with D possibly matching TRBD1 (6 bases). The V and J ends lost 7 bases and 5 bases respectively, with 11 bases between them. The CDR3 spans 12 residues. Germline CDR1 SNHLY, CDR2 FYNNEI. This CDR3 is CASTQGFETQYF. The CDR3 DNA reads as TGTGCCAGCACTCAGGGGTTTGAGACCCAGTACTTC.